Listed below are T cell receptor beta chains from one sample, sequenced in a study of T-cell reconstitution after alpha-beta-depleted transplantation in children. TCRdb called the PCR reads again in MiXCR, with one record for every CDR3 protein. This table has about 540,000 distinct CDR3 sequences, more than 20% appearing once. The source material was PBMCs, sampled before TCRalphabeta/CD19-depleted stem cell transplant. These receptors were taken from a boy under two years old with Wiskott-Aldrich syndrome, due to receive a stem cell transplant. Both conserved end residues are part of each CDR3. D genes are given only for firm matches. Rows give clone size only sometimes, using once, few, many, or a class for an expanded clone.

len	abundance	v_gene	j_gene	d_gene	CDR3aa	CDR3nt
15	.	TRBV12-3/TRBV12-4	TRBJ2-3	.	CASSSRGSIGDTQYF	TGTGCCAGCAGTTCCAGGGGCTCGATCGGCGATACGCAGTATTTT
16	.	TRBV5-1	TRBJ2-3	.	CASSLAKGPRTDTQYF	TGCGCCAGCAGCTTGGCGAAGGGTCCCAGGACAGATACGCAGTATTTT
13	.	TRBV11-2	TRBJ2-1	.	CASSLTSYGEQFF	TGTGCCAGCAGCCTTACTAGCTACGGTGAGCAGTTCTTC
16	few	TRBV15	TRBJ1-2	.	CATSRDSRPQTYGYTF	TGTGCCACCAGCAGAGATAGTCGTCCCCAGACCTATGGCTACACCTTC
16	.	TRBV5-1	TRBJ2-1	.	CASSLSGGLTYNEQFF	TGCGCCAGCAGCTTGTCGGGCGGGTTAACCTACAATGAGCAGTTCTTC
14	.	TRBV7-9	TRBJ2-1	TRBD2	CASSGTSGRNEQFF	TGTGCCAGCAGCGGGACTAGCGGGAGGAATGAGCAGTTCTTC
15	.	TRBV19	TRBJ2-2	.	CAIDSGTRNTGELFF	TGTGCCATCGACTCCGGGACAAGAAACACCGGGGAGCTGTTTTTT
14	once	TRBV28	TRBJ2-3	.	CASSPLRGTDTQYF	TGTGCCAGCAGTCCCCTACGGGGCACAGATACGCAGTATTTT
15	.	TRBV5-1	TRBJ2-5	.	CASRSGSGAQETQYF	TGCGCCAGCCGGAGTGGGTCGGGGGCACAAGAGACCCAGTACTTC
14	.	TRBV4-1	TRBJ2-7	.	CASSGRRGPYEQYF	TGCGCCAGCAGCGGGAGACGGGGCCCCTACGAGCAGTACTTC
14	few	TRBV7-2	TRBJ2-5	.	CASSFRVLTETQYF	TGTGCCAGCAGCTTCAGGGTTTTAACGGAGACCCAGTACTTC
12	.	TRBV20-1	TRBJ2-5	.	CSARDWGKTQYF	TGCAGTGCTAGAGATTGGGGGAAGACCCAGTACTTC
15	.	TRBV5-1	TRBJ2-2	TRBD1	CASSLRQGRPGELFF	TGCGCCAGCAGCTTACGACAGGGGAGGCCCGGGGAGCTGTTTTTT
14	.	TRBV5-1	TRBJ2-1	.	CASSLSEGYNEQFF	TGCGCCAGCAGCTTGTCGGAGGGGTACAATGAGCAGTTCTTC
14	once	TRBV27	TRBJ2-1	.	CASTNWDKYNEQFF	TGTGCCAGCACCAATTGGGACAAGTACAATGAGCAGTTCTTC
15	many	TRBV28	TRBJ2-1	TRBD2	CASSSGLAGVHEQFF	TGTGCCAGCAGCTCCGGACTAGCGGGAGTTCATGAGCAGTTCTTC
15	.	TRBV5-1	TRBJ2-3	.	CASSYLARGADTQYF	TGCGCCAGCAGCTACTTAGCGCGAGGGGCAGATACGCAGTATTTT
16	.	TRBV13	TRBJ2-1	TRBD2	CASSLGLAVTYNEQFF	TGTGCCAGCAGCCTGGGACTAGCAGTGACCTACAATGAGCAGTTCTTC
15	few	TRBV20-1	TRBJ2-1	TRBD2	CSARVRRLADNEQFF	TGCAGTGCTAGGGTTCGGCGTCTAGCGGACAATGAGCAGTTCTTC
13	.	TRBV2	TRBJ2-1	.	CASSATPYNEQFF	TGTGCCAGCAGTGCGACTCCCTACAATGAGCAGTTCTTC
16	few	TRBV5-1	TRBJ2-2	.	CASSYHYGGLDGELFF	TGCGCCAGCAGCTATCATTATGGGGGCCTCGACGGGGAGCTGTTTTTT
16	.	TRBV3-1	TRBJ2-1	TRBD2	CASSLGIAGVLNEQFF	TGTGCCAGCAGCCTAGGAATAGCGGGAGTATTGAATGAGCAGTTCTTC